This T cell receptor beta chain came from a study of cytomegalovirus exposure and HLA in healthy donors. Overall study context: The 120 million or so unique TCR beta sequences, from approximately 170 million T cells, were found by an earlier analysis.

As regards this clone: The target antigen is unknown.

At sampling all donors were nominally healthy, likely with unrecorded immune exposures. The V and J ends lost 4 bases and 5 bases respectively, with 11 bases between them. The CDR3 is 13 amino acids. Per the germline V gene, CDR1 is MNHNS and CDR2 is SASEGT. Study findings and constraints: The authors later found HLA-associated TCR beta chains more clonally expanded than equally common others.

The PCR used 60 Vbeta and 13 Jbeta primers. The assay was immunoSEQ multiplex PCR, and TCRdb's table has in-frame clones only and misses some. The sample has about 120,000 clones, 75% to 90% seen once. The chain carries TRBV6-1 and TRBJ1-1, with unresolved D. The sample consisted of PBMCs. The receptor was isolated from a man aged 30 to 45 in good health and CMV-seronegative. The CDR3 sequence: CASSARTITEAFF. CDR3 bases: TGTGCCAGCAGTGCCCGCACAATAACTGAAGCTTTCTTT.